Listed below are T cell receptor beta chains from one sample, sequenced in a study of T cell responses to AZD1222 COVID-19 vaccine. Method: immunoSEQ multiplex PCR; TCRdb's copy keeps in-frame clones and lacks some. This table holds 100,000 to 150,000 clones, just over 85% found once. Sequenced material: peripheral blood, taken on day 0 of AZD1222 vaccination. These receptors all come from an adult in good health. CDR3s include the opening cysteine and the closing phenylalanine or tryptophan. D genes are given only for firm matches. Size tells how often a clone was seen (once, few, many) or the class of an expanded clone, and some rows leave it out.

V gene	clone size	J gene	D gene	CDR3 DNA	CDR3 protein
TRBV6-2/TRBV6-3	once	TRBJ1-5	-	TGTGCCAGCAGTTCTCAAATATTTCTACCGCCCCAGCATTTT	CASSSQIFLPPQHF
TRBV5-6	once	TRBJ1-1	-	TGTGCCAGCAGATTGGACCGGAAGGCTGAAGCTTTCTTT	CASRLDRKAEAFF
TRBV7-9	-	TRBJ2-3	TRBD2	TGTGCCAGCAGCTCGCGGGGGGGAGGCACAGATACGCAGTATTTT	CASSSRGGGTDTQYF
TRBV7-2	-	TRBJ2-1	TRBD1	TGTGCCAGCAGCACCAGACAGGGCGTTGAGCAGTTCTTC	CASSTRQGVEQFF
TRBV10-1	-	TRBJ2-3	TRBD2	TGCGCCAGCAGGTCCGGGACTAGCGTCGGAGATACGCAGTATTTT	CASRSGTSVGDTQYF
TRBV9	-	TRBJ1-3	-	TGTGCCAGCAGCGTAGTGGGAAACACCATATATTTT	CASSVVGNTIYF
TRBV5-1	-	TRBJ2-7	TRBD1	TGCGCCAGCAGCTACCGAGGACAGGGGGCCTCCTACGAGCAGTACTTC	CASSYRGQGASYEQYF
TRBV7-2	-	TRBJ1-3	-	TGTGCCAGCGGATATTTTAGGGCTGGAAACACCATATATTTT	CASGYFRAGNTIYF
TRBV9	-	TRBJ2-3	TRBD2	TGTGCCAGCAGCTCTTGGACTAGCGGGGTTAACCTGGGGACAGATACGCAGTATTTT	CASSSWTSGVNLGTDTQYF
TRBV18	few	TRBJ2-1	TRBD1	TGTGCCAGCTCACCAGGACAGGGGAGGTCACACAATGAGCAGTTCTTC	CASSPGQGRSHNEQFF
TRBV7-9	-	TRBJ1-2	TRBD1	TGTGCCAGCAGCTTAGTGGGACAGGAGATTGTGGGCTATGGCTACACCTTC	CASSLVGQEIVGYGYTF
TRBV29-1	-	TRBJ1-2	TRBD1	TGCAGCGTTGAAGATCGGGGGACAGGGTATGGCTACACCTTC	CSVEDRGTGYGYTF
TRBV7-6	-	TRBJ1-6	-	TGTGCCAGCAGCTTGCGGGCCCCGGCTTCACCCCTCCACTTT	CASSLRAPASPLHF
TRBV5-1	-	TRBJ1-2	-	TGCGCCAGCAGCTTGTCCCTGGGGTATGGCTACACCTTC	CASSLSLGYGYTF
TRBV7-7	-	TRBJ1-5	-	TGTGCTAGCAGCGGAAAAGTTTTCCAGCCCCAGCATTTT	CASSGKVFQPQHF
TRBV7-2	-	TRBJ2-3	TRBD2	TGTGCCAGCAGCTTAGGGACTAGCGGGGGCCGGAGGTATTTT	CASSLGTSGGRRYF
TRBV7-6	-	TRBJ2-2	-	TGTGCCAGCAGCTTAGTAGGGCGACAGGCTGGCGGGGAGCTGTTTTTT	CASSLVGRQAGGELFF
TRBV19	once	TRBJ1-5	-	TGTGCCAGTAGTATGATGGGAGTCCGTCAGCCCCAGCATTTT	CASSMMGVRQPQHF
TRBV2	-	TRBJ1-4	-	TGTGCCAGCAGGGTCTCCCCCCAGGCCCCTATTAATGAAAAACTGTTTTTT	CASRVSPQAPINEKLFF
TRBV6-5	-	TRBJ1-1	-	TGTGCCAGCGTCCGTAATTTGAACACTGAAGCTTTCTTT	CASVRNLNTEAFF
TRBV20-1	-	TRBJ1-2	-	TGCAGTGCTGTTCCGGGCACGGGCTACACCTTC	CSAVPGTGYTF
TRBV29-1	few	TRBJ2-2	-	TGCAGCGTCAGAGCAGGGACGACAGGAGCCGGGGAGCTGTTTTTT	CSVRAGTTGAGELFF
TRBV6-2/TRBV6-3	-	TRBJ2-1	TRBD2	TGTGCCAGCAGTTACCGTCGACTAGCGGGGGGTAGCTCCTACAATGAGCAGTTCTTC	CASSYRRLAGGSSYNEQFF
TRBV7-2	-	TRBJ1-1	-	TGTGCCAGCAGCTTTCCTTGGGGGAACACTGAAGCTTTCTTT	CASSFPWGNTEAFF
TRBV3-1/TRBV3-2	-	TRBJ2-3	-	TGTGCCAGCAGCCACCGGGACCCAAACACAGATACGCAGTATTTT	CASSHRDPNTDTQYF
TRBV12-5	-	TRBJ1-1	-	TGTGCTAGTGGTTCCATGAACACTGAAGCTTTCTTT	CASGSMNTEAFF
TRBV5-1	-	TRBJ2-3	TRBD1	TGCGCCAGCAGCACTGGGACAGAGGGAGATACGCAGTATTTT	CASSTGTEGDTQYF
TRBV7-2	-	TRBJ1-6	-	TGTGCCAGCAGCATAGGACAGATTTCACCCCTCCACTTT	CASSIGQISPLHF
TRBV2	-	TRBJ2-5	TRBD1	TGTGCCAGCAGTACAACGACAGGGGTGGAGACCCAGTACTTC	CASSTTTGVETQYF
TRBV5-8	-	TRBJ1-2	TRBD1	TGTGCCAGCAGCTTGATAGGACCAGGGGGCATATATGGCTACACCTTC	CASSLIGPGGIYGYTF
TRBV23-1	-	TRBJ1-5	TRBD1	TGCGCCAGCAGCAACAGGGGGCCTCAGCCCCAGCATTTT	CASSNRGPQPQHF
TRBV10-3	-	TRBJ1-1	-	TGTGCCATCAGACCCGCGGGAGGGACTGAAGCTTTCTTT	CAIRPAGGTEAFF
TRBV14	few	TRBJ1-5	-	TGTGCCAGCAGCCTCCTTGCTGGAGGGCCCCAGCATTTT	CASSLLAGGPQHF
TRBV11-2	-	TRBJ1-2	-	TGTGCCAGCAGCTTAGTTGCCTATGGCTACACCTTC	CASSLVAYGYTF
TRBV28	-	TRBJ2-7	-	TGTGCCAGCGGCACCGATAAGGTTGAGCAGTACTTC	CASGTDKVEQYF
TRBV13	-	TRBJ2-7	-	TGTGCCAGCAGCTTAGGTCCCCCCGGGGGCCGGGGCTACGAGCAGTACTTC	CASSLGPPGGRGYEQYF
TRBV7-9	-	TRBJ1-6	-	TGTGCCAGCAGCTTACCTGCAACCGGGAATTCACCCCTCCACTTT	CASSLPATGNSPLHF
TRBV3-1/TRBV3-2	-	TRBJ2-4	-	TGTGCCAGCAGCCACAGGGAAAGGGGGAACATTCAGTACTTC	CASSHRERGNIQYF
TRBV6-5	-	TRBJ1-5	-	TGTGCCAGCACTCGTGTAGACCAGCCCCAGCATTTT	CASTRVDQPQHF
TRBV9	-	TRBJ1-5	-	TGTGCCAGCAGCGTAGAAGGGACACCCCATCAGCCCCAGCATTTT	CASSVEGTPHQPQHF
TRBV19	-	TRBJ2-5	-	TGTGCCAGTAGTACCGAATCCTTACATGGCGGGACCCAGTACTTC	CASSTESLHGGTQYF
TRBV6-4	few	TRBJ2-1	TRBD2	TGTGCCAGCAGTGATAGCGGGGGGGCCTACAATGAGCAGTTCTTC	CASSDSGGAYNEQFF
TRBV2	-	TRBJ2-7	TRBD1	TGTGCCAGCAGCCCTCGACAGGGCGGCTACGAGCAGTACTTC	CASSPRQGGYEQYF
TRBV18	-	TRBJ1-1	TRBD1	TGTGCCAGCTCGTCGGGACAGGGGACTCTTGCACAACCTTTCTTT	CASSSGQGTLAQPFF
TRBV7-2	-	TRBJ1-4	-	TGTGCCAGCAGCCCCTTCCGAGCAACTAATGAAAAACTGTTTTTT	CASSPFRATNEKLFF
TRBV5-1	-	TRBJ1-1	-	TGCGCCAGCAGCTTGACCGACAGGATCGCTGAAGCTTTCTTT	CASSLTDRIAEAFF
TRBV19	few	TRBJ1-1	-	TGTGCCAGTAGTCGAGGGGGAAGGGCTGAAGCTTTCTTT	CASSRGGRAEAFF
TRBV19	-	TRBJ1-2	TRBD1	TGTGCCAGTAGTATTTGGAGGGACAGCTATGGCTACACCTTC	CASSIWRDSYGYTF
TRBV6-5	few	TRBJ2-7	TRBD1	TGTGCCAGCAGTTGGGACAGGGTAACGGGCGAGCAGTACTTC	CASSWDRVTGEQYF
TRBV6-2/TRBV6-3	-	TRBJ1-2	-	TGTGCCAGCAGCCCTAATTATGGCTACACCTTC	CASSPNYGYTF
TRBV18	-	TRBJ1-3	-	TGTGCCAGCTCACAGATTGGGACGGCGAGCTCTGGAAACACCATATATTTT	CASSQIGTASSGNTIYF
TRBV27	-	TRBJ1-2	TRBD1	TGTGCCAGCAGTGCCTCAACAGGGGAAATCGACTATGGCTACACCTTC	CASSASTGEIDYGYTF
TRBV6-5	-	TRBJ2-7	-	TGTGCCAGCAGCCCGGCTCAGAACTACGAGCAGTACTTC	CASSPAQNYEQYF